This section outlines one T cell receptor (beta chain) sequence together with its context. This sample stems from a study of blood T cell repertoires in COVID-19. Overall study context: Samples of COVID-19 (acute and convalescent) were obtained from the United States, Italy and Spain. PBMCs, B-cell-depleted T cells, or T cells were the source of the cDNA or gDNA that made up the material.

V was trimmed by 5 bases and J by 1 base, leaving 17 bases between them. The V gene's germline CDR1 is MNHNS and CDR2 SASEGT. The CDR3 runs 16 residues. Per the study methods: Estimated nucleated cell counts came from reference gene primer amplification. Generated by immunoSEQ multiplex PCR, the TCRdb table keeps only in-frame clones and is missing some. The D gene and trimming were derived from the DNA, and the V and J assignments and clone size from that table. The data contain over 55,000 clones, 65% to 90% of them singletons. The chain carries TRBV6-1 and TRBJ1-1; D is undetermined. The sample comprised peripheral blood. This receptor was taken from a middle-aged man with acute or convalescent COVID-19. The chain's CDR3 is CASSQGWLESNTEAFF. DNA for the CDR3: TGTGCCAGCAGTCAAGGGTGGCTAGAATCGAACACTGAAGCTTTCTTT.